This T cell receptor (beta chain) comes out of a study of OX40 agonist ivuxolimab in advanced cancers. Study overall: Patients received ivuxolimab, an intravenous treatment, every 2 weeks at 0.01 to 10 mg/kg. Subjects had a mean age of around 60 years, with a range of about 23 to 79; just over 80% were male. A partial response was reached by three patients: one with hepatocellular carcinoma and two with cutaneous melanoma. Antecedent anti-PD-1, anti-PD-L1 or anti-CTLA-4 therapy was permissible, with about 40% having received some.

Measured with immunoSEQ multiplex PCR; TCRdb has only the in-frame clones, and not every one. The sample yields tens of thousands of clones, 89% seen once. This clone has just one count. CDR1 MNHEY and CDR2 SMNVEV come from the germline V gene (reference sequence). The CDR3 sequence is 16 residues long. V dropped 5 bases and J dropped 4 bases, with 17 bases sitting between them. The sample was CD4+ or CD8+ T cells sorted from blood, taken in a trial of the OX40 agonist ivuxolimab. This rearrangement joins TRBV27 to TRBJ2-2; perhaps TRBD2 as D (5 bases). The TCR originated in an adult with an advanced solid tumor such as melanoma, head and neck, liver or kidney cancer. For the CDR3, the DNA is TGTGCCAGCAGTGGCTCGACAAACCGGGGCACCGGGGAGCTGTTTTTT. Residues: CASSGSTNRGTGELFF.